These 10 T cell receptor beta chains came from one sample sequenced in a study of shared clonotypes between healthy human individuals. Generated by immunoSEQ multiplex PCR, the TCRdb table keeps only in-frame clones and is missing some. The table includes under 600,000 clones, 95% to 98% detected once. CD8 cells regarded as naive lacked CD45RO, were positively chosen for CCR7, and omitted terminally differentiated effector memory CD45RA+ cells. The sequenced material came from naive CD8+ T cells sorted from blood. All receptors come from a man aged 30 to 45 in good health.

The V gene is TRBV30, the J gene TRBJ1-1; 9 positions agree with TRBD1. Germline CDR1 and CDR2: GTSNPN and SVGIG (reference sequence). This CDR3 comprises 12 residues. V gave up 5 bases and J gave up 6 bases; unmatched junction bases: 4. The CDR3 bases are TGTGCCTGGGGACAGGGGTGGGCTGAAGCTTTCTTT. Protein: CAWGQGWAEAFF.

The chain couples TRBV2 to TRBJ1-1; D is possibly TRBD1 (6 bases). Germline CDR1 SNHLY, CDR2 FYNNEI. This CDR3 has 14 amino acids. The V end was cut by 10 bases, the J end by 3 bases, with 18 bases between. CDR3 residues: CAIILGAGDTEAFF. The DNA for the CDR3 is TGTGCCATCATTCTGGGGGCCGGAGACACTGAAGCTTTCTTT. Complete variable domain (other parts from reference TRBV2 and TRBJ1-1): EPEVTQTPSHQVTQMGQEVILRCVPISNHLYFYWYRQILGQKVEFLVSFYNNEISEKSEIFDDQFSVERPDGSNFTLKIRSTKLEDSAMYFCAIILGAGDTEAFFGQGTRLTVV.

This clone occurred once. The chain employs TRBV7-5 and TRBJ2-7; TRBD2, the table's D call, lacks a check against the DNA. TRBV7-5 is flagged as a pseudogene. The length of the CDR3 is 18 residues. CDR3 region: CVRSLKGREDIEDHEQYF. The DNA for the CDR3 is TGTGTCAGAAGCTTAAAGGGCAGGGAGGATATAGAGGACCACGAGCAGTACTTC.

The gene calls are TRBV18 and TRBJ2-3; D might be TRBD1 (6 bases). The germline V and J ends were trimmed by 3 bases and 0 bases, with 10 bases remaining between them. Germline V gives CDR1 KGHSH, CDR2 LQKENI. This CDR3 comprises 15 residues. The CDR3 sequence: CASSPAQGSTDTQYF. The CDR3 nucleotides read TGTGCCAGCTCACCGGCCCAGGGGAGCACAGATACGCAGTATTTT. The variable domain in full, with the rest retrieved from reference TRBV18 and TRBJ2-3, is NAGVMQNPRHLVRRRGQEARLRCSPMKGHSHVYWYRQLPEEGLKFMVYLQKENIIDESGMPKERFSAEFPKEGPSILRIQQVVRGDSAAYFCASSPAQGSTDTQYFGPGTRLTVL.

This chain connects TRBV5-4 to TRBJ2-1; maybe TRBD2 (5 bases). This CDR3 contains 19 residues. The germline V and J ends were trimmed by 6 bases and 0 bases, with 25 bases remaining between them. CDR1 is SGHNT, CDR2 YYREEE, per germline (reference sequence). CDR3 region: CASTFDSSSRRISYNEQFF. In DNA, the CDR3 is TGTGCCAGCACCTTCGACTCTAGCTCCCGCCGAATCTCCTACAATGAGCAGTTCTTC.

CDR3 sequence reads: CASSRLTGKDYGYTF. The CDR3 DNA is TGTGCCAGCAGCCGATTGACAGGGAAGGACTATGGCTACACCTTC. The rearrangement joins TRBV5-4 to TRBJ1-2; 7 nucleotides match TRBD1. V gave up 4 bases and J gave up 3 bases; unmatched junction bases: 9. CDR3 size: 15 residues. From germline, CDR1 is SGHNT and CDR2 YYREEE (reference sequence).

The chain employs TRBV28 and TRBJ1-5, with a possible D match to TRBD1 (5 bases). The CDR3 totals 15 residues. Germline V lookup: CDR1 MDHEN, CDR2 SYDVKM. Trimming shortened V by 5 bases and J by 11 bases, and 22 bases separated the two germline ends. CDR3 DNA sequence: TGTGCCAGCAGTCCCTACTCGGGCCCGGGGGGAACCCAGCATTTT. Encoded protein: CASSPYSGPGGTQHF.

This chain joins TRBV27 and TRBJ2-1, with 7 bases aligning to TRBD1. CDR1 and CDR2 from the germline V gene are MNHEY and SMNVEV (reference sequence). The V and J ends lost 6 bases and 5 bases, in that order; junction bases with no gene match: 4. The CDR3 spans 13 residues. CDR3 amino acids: CASSTTGNNEQFF. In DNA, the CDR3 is TGTGCCAGCAGCACGACAGGGAACAATGAGCAGTTCTTC.

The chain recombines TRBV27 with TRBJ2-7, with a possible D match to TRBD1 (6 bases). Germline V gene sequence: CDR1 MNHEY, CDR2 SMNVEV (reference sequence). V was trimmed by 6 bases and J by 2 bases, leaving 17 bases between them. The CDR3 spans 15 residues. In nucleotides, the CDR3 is TGTGCCAGCAGAAACGGGACATCAAGAACCTACGAGCAGTACTTC. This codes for CASRNGTSRTYEQYF.

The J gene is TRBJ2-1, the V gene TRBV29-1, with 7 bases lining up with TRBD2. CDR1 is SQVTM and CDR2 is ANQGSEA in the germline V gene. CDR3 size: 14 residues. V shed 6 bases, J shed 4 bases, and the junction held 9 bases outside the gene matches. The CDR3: CSVTGTKRYNEQFF. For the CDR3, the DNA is TGCAGCGTAACCGGGACTAAGAGATACAATGAGCAGTTCTTC.